The source of this T cell receptor beta chain is a study of post-analysis software for immune sequencing data. The CDR3 spans 16 residues. With V trimmed by 5 bases and J by 6 bases, 12 bases remained unmatched. Germline V CDR1 and CDR2: SNHLY, FYNNEI. The TCR beta cDNA libraries contained unique molecular identifiers. From the PCR reads, TCRdb called clonotypes with MiXCR, one entry per CDR3 protein. Of hundreds of thousands of distinct CDR3 sequences in the sample, approximately 60% were seen once. Study observations and caveats: When the samples were clustered directly with F measure, those that had been prepared in the same batch showed strong co-clustering. Compared with controls, patients had more of about 5 TRBV segments, including TRBV5-6, TRBV5-1 and TRBV20-1.

This clonotype came up a few times. Its specificity is unknown. The receptor was derived from a girl aged 2-10 years with multiple sclerosis. Sequenced sample: blood. V usage is TRBV2 and J usage is TRBJ2-1; 8 nucleotides agree with TRBD1. CDR3 in amino acids: CASSILRGLWINEQFF. The CDR3 DNA is TGTGCCAGCAGTATCCTCAGGGGGCTTTGGATCAATGAGCAGTTCTTC.